The present TCR beta chain was sequenced within a study of OX40 agonist ivuxolimab in advanced cancers. Findings and limits, study-wide: In general, CD8+ T cells held more expanded clones than CD4+ did, on average. At 0.1 to 3.0 mg/kg and by week 6, CD4+ and CD8+ T cells in the blood had expanded clonally.

Clones were read by immunoSEQ multiplex PCR, and TCRdb kept only the in-frame ones, dropping some. The sample has approximately 94,000 clones; roughly 80% are singletons. As regards this clone: Its antigen is undetermined.

Here the sequenced sample was CD4+ or CD8+ T cells sorted from blood, taken in a trial of the OX40 agonist ivuxolimab. The TCR sequence derives from an adult with an advanced solid tumor such as melanoma, head and neck, liver or kidney cancer.

The CDR3 loop is CAGQGHSGANVLTF. As DNA, the CDR3 is TGTGCAGGACAGGGCCACTCTGGGGCCAACGTCCTGACTTTC. This chain connects TRBV2 to TRBJ2-6; 8 bases line up with TRBD1. Germline CDR1 and CDR2: SNHLY and FYNNEI. This CDR3 contains 14 residues.